This paragraph reports one T cell receptor beta chain. The survey-level immunoSEQ assay was used. Produced via immunoSEQ multiplex PCR; TCRdb's table is partial and in-frame only. In the table there are around 30,000 clones, 90% of which are singletons. The CDR3 runs to 15 residues. V lost 4 bases, J lost 4 bases, and 17 bases lay in between. Germline CDR1 reads SGDLS; CDR2 reads YYNGEE. The data stem from a study of multiple sclerosis patients with progressive multifocal leukoencephalopathy. Indicated time point: 12 to 13 months of natalizumab therapy. Sequences were derived from PBMCs, sampled from a patient treated with natalizumab. This sequence joins TRBV9 and TRBJ2-5, with a weak D call TRBD1 (5 bases). This sequence originates from a human donor with multiple sclerosis. CDR3 loop: CASSKHWGTTETQYF. The CDR3, as DNA: TGTGCCAGCAGCAAACACTGGGGCACAACAGAGACCCAGTACTTC.